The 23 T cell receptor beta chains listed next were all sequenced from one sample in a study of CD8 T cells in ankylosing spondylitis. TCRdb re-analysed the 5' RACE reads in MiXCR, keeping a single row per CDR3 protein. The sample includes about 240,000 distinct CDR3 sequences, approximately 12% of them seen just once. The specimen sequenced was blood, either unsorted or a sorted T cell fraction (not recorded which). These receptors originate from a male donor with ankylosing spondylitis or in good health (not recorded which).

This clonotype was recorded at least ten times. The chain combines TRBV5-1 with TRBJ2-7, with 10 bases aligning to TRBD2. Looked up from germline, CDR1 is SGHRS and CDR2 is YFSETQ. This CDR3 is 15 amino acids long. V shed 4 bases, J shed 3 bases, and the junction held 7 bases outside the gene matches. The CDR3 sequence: CASSPGTSVGYEQYF. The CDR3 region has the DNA TGCGCCAGCAGCCCGGGGACTAGCGTGGGCTACGAGCAGTACTTC. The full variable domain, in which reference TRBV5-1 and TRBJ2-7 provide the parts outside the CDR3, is KAGVTQTPRYLIKTRGQQVTLSCSPISGHRSVSWYQQTPGQGLQFLFEYFSETQRNKGNFPGRFSGRQFSNSRSEMNVSTLELGDSALYLCASSPGTSVGYEQYFGPGTRLTVT.

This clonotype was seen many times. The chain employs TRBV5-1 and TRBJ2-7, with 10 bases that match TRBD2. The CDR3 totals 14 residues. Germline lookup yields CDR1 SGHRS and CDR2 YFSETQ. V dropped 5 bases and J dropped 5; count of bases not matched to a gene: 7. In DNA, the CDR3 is TGCGCCAGCAGGGCTGGACTAGCGGTCGACGAGCAGTACTTC. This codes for CASRAGLAVDEQYF.

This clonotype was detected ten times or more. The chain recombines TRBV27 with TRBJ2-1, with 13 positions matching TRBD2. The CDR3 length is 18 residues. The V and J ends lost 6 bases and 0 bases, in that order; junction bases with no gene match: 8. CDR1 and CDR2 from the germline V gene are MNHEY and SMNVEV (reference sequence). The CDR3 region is CASSYGLAGASSYNEQFF. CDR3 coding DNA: TGTGCCAGCAGCTACGGACTAGCGGGGGCAAGCTCCTACAATGAGCAGTTCTTC.

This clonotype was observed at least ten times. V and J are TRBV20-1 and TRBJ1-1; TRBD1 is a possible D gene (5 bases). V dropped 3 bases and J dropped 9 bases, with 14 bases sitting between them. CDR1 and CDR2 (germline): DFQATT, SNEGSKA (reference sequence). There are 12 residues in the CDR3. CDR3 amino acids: CSASRQNLQAFF. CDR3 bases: TGCAGTGCTAGTAGACAGAACTTACAAGCTTTCTTT.

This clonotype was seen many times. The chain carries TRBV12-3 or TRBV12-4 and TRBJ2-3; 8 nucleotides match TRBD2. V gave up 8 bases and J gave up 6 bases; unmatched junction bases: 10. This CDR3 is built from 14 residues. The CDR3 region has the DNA TGTGCCAGCTGTGTGGCGGGGGGTAGGGATACGCAGTATTTT. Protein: CASCVAGGRDTQYF.

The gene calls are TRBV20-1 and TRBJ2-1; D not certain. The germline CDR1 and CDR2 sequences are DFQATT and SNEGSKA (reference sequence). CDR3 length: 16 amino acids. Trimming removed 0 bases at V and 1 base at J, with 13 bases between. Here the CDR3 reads CSARDSAQSSYNEQFF. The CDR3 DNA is TGCAGTGCTAGAGATTCGGCCCAATCTTCCTACAATGAGCAGTTCTTC.

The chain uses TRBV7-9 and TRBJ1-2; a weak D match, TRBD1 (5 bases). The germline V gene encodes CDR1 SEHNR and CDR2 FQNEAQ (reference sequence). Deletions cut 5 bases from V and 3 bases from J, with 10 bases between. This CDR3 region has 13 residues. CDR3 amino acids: CASSPVGDYGYTF. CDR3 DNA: TGTGCCAGCAGCCCCGTGGGGGACTATGGCTACACCTTC.

This CDR3 is CAISTGVSYEQYF. The CDR3 bases are TGTGCCATCTCAACAGGGGTTTCCTACGAGCAGTACTTC. The chain combines TRBV10-3 with TRBJ2-7; 7 bases are shared with TRBD1. The CDR3 totals 13 residues. The germline gives CDR1 ENHRY, CDR2 SYGVKD. V shed 8 bases, J shed 1 base, and the junction held 5 bases outside the gene matches.

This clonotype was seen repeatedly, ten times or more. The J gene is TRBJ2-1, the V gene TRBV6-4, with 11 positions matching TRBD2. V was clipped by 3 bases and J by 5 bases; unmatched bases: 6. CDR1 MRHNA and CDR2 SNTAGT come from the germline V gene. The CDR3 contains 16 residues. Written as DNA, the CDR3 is TGTGCCAGCAGTGAAACAGGGACTAGCGGAGACAATGAGCAGTTCTTC. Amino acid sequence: CASSETGTSGDNEQFF.

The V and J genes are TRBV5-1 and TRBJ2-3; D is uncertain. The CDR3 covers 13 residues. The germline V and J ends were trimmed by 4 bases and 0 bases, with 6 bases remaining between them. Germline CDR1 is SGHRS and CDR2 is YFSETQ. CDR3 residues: CASSVLSTDTQYF. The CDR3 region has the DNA TGCGCCAGCAGCGTGCTCAGCACAGATACGCAGTATTTT. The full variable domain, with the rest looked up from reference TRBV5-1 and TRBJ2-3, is KAGVTQTPRYLIKTRGQQVTLSCSPISGHRSVSWYQQTPGQGLQFLFEYFSETQRNKGNFPGRFSGRQFSNSRSEMNVSTLELGDSALYLCASSVLSTDTQYFGPGTRLTVL.

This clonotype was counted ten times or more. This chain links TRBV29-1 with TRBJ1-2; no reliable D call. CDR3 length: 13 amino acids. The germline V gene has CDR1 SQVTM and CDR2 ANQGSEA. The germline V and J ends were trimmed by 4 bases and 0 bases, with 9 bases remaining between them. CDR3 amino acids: CSVGFGSNYGYTF. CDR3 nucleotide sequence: TGCAGCGTTGGGTTTGGATCTAACTATGGCTACACCTTC.

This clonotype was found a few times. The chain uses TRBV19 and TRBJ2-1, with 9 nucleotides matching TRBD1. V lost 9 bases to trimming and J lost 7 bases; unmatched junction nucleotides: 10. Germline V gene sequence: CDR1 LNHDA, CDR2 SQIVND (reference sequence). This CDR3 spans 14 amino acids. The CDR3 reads CASSPRTGANEQFF. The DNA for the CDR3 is TGTGCCAGCAGCCCGAGGACAGGGGCAAATGAGCAGTTCTTC.

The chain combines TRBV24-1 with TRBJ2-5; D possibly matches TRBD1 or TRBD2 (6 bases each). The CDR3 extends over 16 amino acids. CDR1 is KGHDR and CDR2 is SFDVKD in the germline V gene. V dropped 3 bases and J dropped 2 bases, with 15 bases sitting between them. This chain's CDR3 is CATSDPQGGGQETQYF. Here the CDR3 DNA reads TGTGCCACCAGTGATCCACAGGGTGGGGGGCAAGAGACCCAGTACTTC.

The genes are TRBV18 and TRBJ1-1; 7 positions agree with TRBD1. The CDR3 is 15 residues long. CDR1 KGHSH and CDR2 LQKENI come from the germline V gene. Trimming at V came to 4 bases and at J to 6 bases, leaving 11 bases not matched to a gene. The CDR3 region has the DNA TGTGCCAGCTCACAGCATATACCCGGACAGGCTGAAGCTTTCTTT. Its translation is CASSQHIPGQAEAFF.

The CDR3 region is CASSGQGADEQYF. CDR3 DNA sequence: TGTGCCAGTTCGGGGCAGGGCGCCGACGAGCAGTACTTC. The rearrangement joins TRBV12-3 or TRBV12-4 to TRBJ2-7; D could derive from TRBD1 or TRBD2 (5 bases each). V was cut by 9 bases and J by 5 bases, with 17 bases left in between. The CDR3 is 13 residues long.

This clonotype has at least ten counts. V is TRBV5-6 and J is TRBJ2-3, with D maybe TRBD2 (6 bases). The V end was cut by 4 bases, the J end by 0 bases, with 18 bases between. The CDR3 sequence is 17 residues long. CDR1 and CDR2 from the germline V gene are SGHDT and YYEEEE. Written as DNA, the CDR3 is TGTGCCAGCAGCGCCGTACCGGGACTTTCTAGCACAGATACGCAGTATTTT. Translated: CASSAVPGLSSTDTQYF.

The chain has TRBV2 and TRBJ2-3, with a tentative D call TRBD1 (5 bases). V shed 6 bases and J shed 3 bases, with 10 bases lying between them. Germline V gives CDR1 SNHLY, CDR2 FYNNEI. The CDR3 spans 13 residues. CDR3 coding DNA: TGTGCCAGCAGGTCCAGGGTAACAGATACGCAGTATTTT. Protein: CASRSRVTDTQYF. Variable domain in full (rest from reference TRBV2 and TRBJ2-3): EPEVTQTPSHQVTQMGQEVILRCVPISNHLYFYWYRQILGQKVEFLVSFYNNEISEKSEIFDDQFSVERPDGSNFTLKIRSTKLEDSAMYFCASRSRVTDTQYFGPGTRLTVL.

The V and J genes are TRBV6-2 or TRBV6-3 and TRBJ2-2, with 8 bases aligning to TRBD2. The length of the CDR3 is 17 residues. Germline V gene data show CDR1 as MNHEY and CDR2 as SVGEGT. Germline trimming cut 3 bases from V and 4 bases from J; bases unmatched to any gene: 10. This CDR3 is CASSYKTAGVSTGELFF. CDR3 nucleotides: TGTGCCAGCAGTTATAAGACAGCGGGAGTGAGCACCGGGGAGCTGTTTTTT.

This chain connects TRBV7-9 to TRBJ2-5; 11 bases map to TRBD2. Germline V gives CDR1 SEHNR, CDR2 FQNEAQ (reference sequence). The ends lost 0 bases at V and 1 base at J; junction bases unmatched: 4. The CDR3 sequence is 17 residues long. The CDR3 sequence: CASSLASGLAGQETQYF. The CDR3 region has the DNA TGTGCCAGCAGCTTAGCGTCCGGACTAGCGGGCCAAGAGACCCAGTACTTC.

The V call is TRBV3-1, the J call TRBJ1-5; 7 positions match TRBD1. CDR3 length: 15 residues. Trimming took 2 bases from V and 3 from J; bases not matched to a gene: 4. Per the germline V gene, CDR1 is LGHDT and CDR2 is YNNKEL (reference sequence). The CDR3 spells CASSQLTGINQPQHF. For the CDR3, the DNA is TGTGCCAGCAGCCAATTGACAGGGATCAATCAGCCCCAGCATTTT.

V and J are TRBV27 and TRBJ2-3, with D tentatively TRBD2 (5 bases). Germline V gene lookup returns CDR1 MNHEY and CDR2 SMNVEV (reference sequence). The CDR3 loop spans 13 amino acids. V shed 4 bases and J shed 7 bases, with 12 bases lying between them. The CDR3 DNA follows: TGTGCCAGCAGTTCCCCCCCCGGGAATACGCAGTATTTT. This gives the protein CASSSPPGNTQYF.

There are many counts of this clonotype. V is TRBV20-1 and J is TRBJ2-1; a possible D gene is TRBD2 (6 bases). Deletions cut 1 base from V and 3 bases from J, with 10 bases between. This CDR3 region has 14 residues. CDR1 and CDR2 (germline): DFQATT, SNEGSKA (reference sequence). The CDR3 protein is CSARVLGGYNEQFF. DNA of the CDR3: TGCAGTGCTAGAGTACTGGGGGGCTACAATGAGCAGTTCTTC.

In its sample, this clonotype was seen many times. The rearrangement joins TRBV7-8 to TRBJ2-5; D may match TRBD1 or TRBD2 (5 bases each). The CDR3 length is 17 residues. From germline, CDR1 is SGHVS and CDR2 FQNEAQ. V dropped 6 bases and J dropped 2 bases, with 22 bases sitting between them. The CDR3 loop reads CASSRRQLGARQETQYF. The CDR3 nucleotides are TGTGCCAGCAGTCGAAGGCAGCTCGGGGCTCGTCAAGAGACCCAGTACTTC.